The 14 T cell receptor beta chains listed next were all sequenced from one sample in a study of human T cells and chemical hapten exposure. The time point here: pre-sensitization, week 0. This sample's treatment: therapeutic diphenylcyclopropenone sensitization with weekly scalp DPC. MiXCR was run by TCRdb on the RACE reads, yielding one entry per CDR3 protein. The repertoire has 300,000 to 450,000 distinct CDR3 sequences, roughly 5.3% of them found once; the top ten carry approximately 2.4%. The specimen comprised whole blood, sampled in connection with sensitization to the hapten diphenylcyclopropenone (DPC). These TCRs come from a woman in her 50s with alopecia areata. Some clones in this sample may be carry-over from other donors' samples.

This clonotype was recorded many times. V gene TRBV10-3 combines with J gene TRBJ2-5; 8 bases fit TRBD1. The germline V gene encodes CDR1 ENHRY and CDR2 SYGVKD. With V trimmed by 7 bases and J by 4 bases, 14 bases remained unmatched. This CDR3 is built from 16 residues. CDR3: CAITHVGQGASETQYF. Here the CDR3 DNA reads TGTGCCATCACCCATGTCGGACAGGGCGCATCAGAGACCCAGTACTTC.

This clonotype was observed at least ten times. The chain is built from TRBV3-1 and TRBJ2-1; 12 bases agree with TRBD2. After removal of 0 bases from V and 7 bases from J, the junction contained 7 bases not matched to a gene. The CDR3 loop spans 17 amino acids. Per germline, CDR1 LGHDT and CDR2 YNNKEL (reference sequence). CDR3 loop: CASSQDVGLAGLNEQFF. The CDR3 nucleotides read TGTGCCAGCAGCCAAGATGTAGGACTAGCGGGGTTAAATGAGCAGTTCTTC.

This clonotype was seen ten or more times. The chain joins TRBV10-2 to TRBJ2-1, with 11 bases aligning to TRBD2. Germline CDR1 and CDR2: WSHSY and SAAADI. V lost 2 bases and J lost 0; bases outside the gene matches: 3. The CDR3 covers 17 residues. CDR3: CASSEVAGGSSYNEQFF. The CDR3 DNA is TGCGCCAGCAGTGAGGTAGCGGGGGGGTCCTCCTACAATGAGCAGTTCTTC.

This clonotype was seen repeatedly, ten times or more. The genes are TRBV6-5 and TRBJ2-1; 13 bases line up with TRBD2. Germline-derived CDR1 and CDR2 are MNHEY and SVGAGI. This CDR3 contains 15 residues. The trim removed 6 bases at V and 7 bases at J, leaving 6 bases unmatched. The CDR3 reads CASSRGLAGINEQFF. The CDR3 DNA sequence: TGTGCCAGCAGCCGGGGACTAGCGGGGATAAATGAGCAGTTCTTC.

This clonotype appeared a few times. V usage is TRBV6-2 or TRBV6-3 and J usage is TRBJ2-1; a possible D gene is TRBD1 (6 bases). The CDR3 has 15 residues. V was trimmed by 5 bases and J by 4 bases, leaving 15 bases between them. Per germline, CDR1 MNHEY and CDR2 SVGEGT. The CDR3 nucleotides read TGTGCCAGCAGTCCCACAGGGTTAAGTTACAATGAGCAGTTCTTC. It encodes CASSPTGLSYNEQFF.

This clonotype was seen at least ten times. V is TRBV29-1 and J is TRBJ1-5, with D perhaps TRBD1 (6 bases). Per the germline V gene, CDR1 is SQVTM and CDR2 is ANQGSEA. There are 17 residues in the CDR3. Trimming removed 5 bases at V and 0 bases at J, with 20 bases between. The DNA for the CDR3 is TGCAGCGTTCGCGTTGGGACAACCACTGATAGCAATCAGCCCCAGCATTTT. This encodes CSVRVGTTTDSNQPQHF.

This clonotype came up many times. The chain has TRBV3-1 and TRBJ2-3; the match to TRBD2 covers 14 bases. CDR3 length: 19 residues. V shed 0 bases, J shed 4 bases, and the junction held 9 bases outside the gene matches. CDR1 and CDR2 from the germline V gene are LGHDT and YNNKEL (reference sequence). The CDR3 here is CASSQDPRLAGGRADTQYF. The CDR3 DNA sequence: TGTGCCAGCAGCCAAGATCCCCGACTAGCGGGAGGGCGGGCAGATACGCAGTATTTT.

This clonotype was counted a few times. CDR3 sequence (DNA): TGTGCCAGCAGTTCTCGGACAGGGGGGGATTGGAAACTGTTTTTT. Translated: CASSSRTGGDWKLFF. This sequence joins TRBV7-9 and TRBJ1-4, with 10 bases aligning to TRBD1. This CDR3 has 15 residues. J gave up 11 bases and V 6 bases, and 12 bases lay outside the gene matches. Germline CDR1 reads SEHNR; CDR2 reads FQNEAQ (reference sequence).

V usage is TRBV6-5 and J usage is TRBJ1-5, with D unresolved. This CDR3 is 13 amino acids long. CDR1 and CDR2 from the germline V gene are MNHEY and SVGAGI. Trimming left V 0 bases short and J 7 bases short, with 7 bases between. The CDR3 coding sequence is TGTGCCAGCAGTTACTCCGCGGACCAGCCCCAGCATTTT. It translates to CASSYSADQPQHF.

This clonotype was observed at least ten times. The genes are TRBV7-9 and TRBJ2-2, with D perhaps TRBD1 or TRBD2 (5 bases each). Germline V gene lookup returns CDR1 SEHNR and CDR2 FQNEAQ (reference sequence). The CDR3 covers 15 residues. Trimming took off 6 bases at V and 2 bases at J, with 13 bases between the two ends. The chain's CDR3 is CASRGPGLNTGELFF. In DNA form, the CDR3 reads TGTGCCAGCAGGGGACCGGGCCTTAACACCGGGGAGCTGTTTTTT.

This clonotype was observed a few times. This chain joins TRBV9 and TRBJ2-5, with 7 nucleotides matching TRBD1. From germline, CDR1 is SGDLS and CDR2 YYNGEE. The CDR3 totals 15 residues. Germline trimming cut 0 bases from V and 5 bases from J; bases unmatched to any gene: 7. This chain's CDR3 is CASSVEGGAGETQYF. The CDR3 DNA reads TGTGCCAGCAGCGTAGAAGGGGGCGCAGGGGAGACCCAGTACTTC.

The table lists this clonotype with many counts. This chain uses TRBV18 with TRBJ2-1; TRBD1 agrees at 7 bases. Germline V gene sequence: CDR1 KGHSH, CDR2 LQKENI. V shed 1 base and J 8 bases; nucleotides not matched to a gene: 5. The CDR3 runs to 14 residues. CDR3 coding DNA: TGTGCCAGCTCACCACTACAGGGGAGTCATGAGCAGTTCTTC. This encodes CASSPLQGSHEQFF.

This clonotype was observed a handful of times. This chain uses TRBV18 with TRBJ2-7, with 7 bases identical to TRBD1. Germline CDR1 and CDR2: KGHSH and LQKENI. The CDR3 is 14 amino acids. V was clipped by 5 bases and J by 5 bases; unmatched bases: 9. The CDR3 DNA sequence: TGTGCCAGCTCATCCAGGGACAGTGGCCACGAGCAGTACTTC. As protein: CASSSRDSGHEQYF.

This clonotype was seen repeatedly, ten times or more. This rearrangement joins TRBV29-1 to TRBJ1-3; D may be TRBD1 (6 bases). The germline V gene has CDR1 SQVTM and CDR2 ANQGSEA. The ends were cut back, 4 bases at V and 5 bases at J, with 15 bases in the middle. CDR3 length: 14 amino acids. The DNA for the CDR3 is TGCAGCGTTGTTTTTCGGGGGCCAAGAAACACCATATATTTT. Translating gives CSVVFRGPRNTIYF.